The 6 T cell receptor beta chains listed next were all sequenced from one sample in a study of cytomegalovirus exposure and HLA in healthy donors. Vbeta (60) and Jbeta (13) primers were used in the PCR. Using immunoSEQ multiplex PCR, the repertoire was profiled, and TCRdb retains in-frame clones only, with some absent. The sample yields some 200,000 clones, around 77% seen once. Input material: PBMCs. Receptor source: a woman under 40 in good health and CMV-seronegative.

Note on this clone: The same CDR3 also results from other DNA sequences found in this sample. The chain links TRBV27 to TRBJ2-6, with unresolved D. The length of the CDR3 is 14 residues. V was trimmed by 2 bases and J by 0 bases, leaving 2 bases between them. Germline V gene data show CDR1 as MNHEY and CDR2 as SMNVEV (reference sequence). The CDR3 sequence is CASSLRSGANVLTF. The CDR3 nucleotides read TGTGCCAGCAGTTTACGCTCTGGGGCCAACGTCCTGACTTTC.

The chain uses TRBV4-2 and TRBJ2-7; D perhaps matches TRBD2 (6 bases). The length of the CDR3 is 16 residues. V lost 0 bases to trimming and J lost 0 bases, with 12 bases between them. Per the germline V gene, CDR1 is LGHNA and CDR2 is YNFKEQ. The CDR3 DNA sequence: TGTGCCAGCAGCCAAGAGCCTGGAGGGAGCTCCTACGAGCAGTACTTC. Its protein is CASSQEPGGSSYEQYF.

The chain carries TRBV28 and TRBJ1-4; 9 bases agree with TRBD1. Germline V gene sequence: CDR1 MDHEN, CDR2 SYDVKM. The CDR3 has 15 residues. J was trimmed by 4 bases and V by 5 bases; bases with no gene match: 5. The CDR3 loop is CASSNRGPGNEKLFF. CDR3 in DNA: TGTGCCAGCAGTAACAGGGGGCCGGGTAATGAAAAACTGTTTTTT.

This clone was counted once. DNA for the CDR3: TGCGCCAGCAGCAATACAAAAACAGGGGGCTGGCGGTACGAGCAGTACTTC. Encoded protein: CASSNTKTGGWRYEQYF. J is TRBJ2-7 and V is TRBV5-1; 9 nucleotides match TRBD1. The CDR3 runs 17 residues. Germline CDR1 reads SGHRS; CDR2 reads YFSETQ. Losses at the gene ends were 4 bases for V and 4 bases for J; bases not matched to a gene: 15.

About this clone: Other DNA sequences of this sample code for an identical CDR3. V gene TRBV5-1 combines with J gene TRBJ1-1; no clear D. V was cut by 1 base and J by 1 base, with 5 bases left in between. This CDR3 region has 13 residues. Germline V CDR1 and CDR2: SGHRS, YFSETQ. The CDR3 loop is CASSLRGNTEAFF. The CDR3 bases are TGCGCCAGCAGCTTGAGAGGGAACACTGAAGCTTTCTTT.

The chain links TRBV11-3 to TRBJ2-1; 7 bases are shared with TRBD2. The CDR3 contains 13 residues. V lost 4 bases and J lost 12; bases outside the gene matches: 9. The germline gives CDR1 SGHNT, CDR2 YENEEA. CDR3 coding DNA: TGTGCCAGCAGCTCCATCGAGCGGGAAAGGCAGTTCTTC. It translates to CASSSIERERQFF.